This TCR beta chain is drawn from a study of cytomegalovirus exposure and HLA in healthy donors. The PCR had 60 Vbeta and 13 Jbeta primers. Assay: immunoSEQ multiplex PCR; the TCRdb copy retains only in-frame clones and omits some. The sample comprises more than 85,000 clones, about 80% of which are singletons, and 7.7% rests with the top ten. Study outcomes and limitations: Among the CMV-associated chains, three were confirmed in vitro as specific for CMV antigens.

In regard to this clone: The antigen remains undetermined.

The CDR3 loop spans 13 amino acids. V was trimmed by 1 base and J by 3 bases, leaving 4 bases between them. Germline CDR1 SGHRS, CDR2 YFSETQ. Sequenced sample: PBMCs. The chain is built from TRBV5-1 and TRBJ2-2, with D unresolved. The receptor was derived from a woman aged 45-65 years in good health and CMV-seropositive. The CDR3 is CASSLYYTGELFF. In DNA form, the CDR3 reads TGCGCCAGCAGCTTGTACTACACCGGGGAGCTGTTTTTT.